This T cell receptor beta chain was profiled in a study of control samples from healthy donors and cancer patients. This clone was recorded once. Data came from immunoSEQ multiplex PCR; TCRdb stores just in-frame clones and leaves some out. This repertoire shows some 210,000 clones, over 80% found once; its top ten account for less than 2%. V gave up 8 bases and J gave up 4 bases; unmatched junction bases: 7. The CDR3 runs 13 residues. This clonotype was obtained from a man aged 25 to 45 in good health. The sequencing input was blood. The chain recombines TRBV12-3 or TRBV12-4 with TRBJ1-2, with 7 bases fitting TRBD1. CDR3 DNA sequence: TGTGCCAGCCACCAGGGGGGTGGCTATGGCTACACCTTC. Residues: CASHQGGGYGYTF.